Given below is one T cell receptor (beta chain) in context. Its antigen is not known. The data derive from a study of identical twins. Overall study findings and caveats: It was cross-sectional statistical analysis, not following the same donors, that the conclusions relied on. Shared out-of-frame alpha sequences (those common to twins) showed excess low generation probability.

The CDR3 covers 16 residues. J lost 6 bases, V lost 2 bases, and 9 bases had no gene match. TCRdb re-called the 5' RACE reads with MiXCR, one entry per CDR3 protein. The sample contains about 450,000 distinct CDR3 sequences, around a sixth of which appear only once. The chain uses TRBV12-3 or TRBV12-4 and TRBJ1-2, with 10 positions matching TRBD1. The clonotype originates from a middle-aged man in good health. The sequencing sample was made of naive T cells sorted from blood. The CDR3 DNA sequence: TGTGCCAGCAGTTTACCGATGGACAGGGGGGGTGATGGCTACACCTTC. Protein: CASSLPMDRGGDGYTF.